This TCR beta chain was documented in a study of tumor-infiltrating lymphocytes in glioblastoma multiforme. Study outcomes and limitations: The TCR and somatic mutation analysis included just one glioblastoma patient. Clone frequencies may be distorted by unequal TCR transcripts per cell.

As for this clonotype: Its antigen is as yet unknown.

V shed 4 bases and J shed 12 bases, with 19 bases lying between them. Germline V gene lookup returns CDR1 WNHNN and CDR2 SYGVQD (reference sequence). The CDR3 has 13 amino acids. Multiple V-beta primers and a C-beta primer amplified TCRB from RNA. A C-beta primer primed TCRB cDNA from roughly 0.51 ug RNA. Unique molecular identifiers were not described for the libraries. TCRdb analysed the multiplex PCR reads with MiXCR anew, one entry per CDR3 protein. The table lists about 10,000 distinct CDR3 sequences, 66% of them singletons. Sequenced material: brain tumor tissue. V is TRBV10-1 and J is TRBJ2-7; no firm D call. This receptor was obtained from a male donor with glioblastoma. CDR3 sequence: CASSANPMWERYF. CDR3 nucleotides: TGCGCCAGCAGTGCCAATCCGATGTGGGAACGGTACTTC.